This T cell receptor (beta chain) came from a study of cytomegalovirus exposure and HLA in healthy donors. 13 Jbeta primers and 60 Vbeta primers were used for the PCR. Profiled with immunoSEQ multiplex PCR; TCRdb holds only in-frame clones, not every one. This sample has 140,000 to 150,000 clones, with approximately 72% found just once. V gave up 0 bases and J gave up 4 bases, with 9 bases separating them. CDR3 length: 14 amino acids. Germline V gives CDR1 SGDLS, CDR2 YYNGEE. Sequencing input: PBMCs. This receptor was identified in a woman aged 55-75 years in good health and CMV-seronegative. The V and J genes are TRBV9 and TRBJ2-3; D is ambiguous. The CDR3 spells CASSVDLLSDTQYF. The CDR3 region has the DNA TGTGCCAGCAGCGTAGATCTTCTCTCAGATACGCAGTATTTT.